Reported below is one T cell receptor beta chain. Which antigen it targets is not known. No quality values exist for individual bases; no much larger clone is one base distant. Five hundred nanograms of biopsy DNA per sample were submitted for commercial TCRB immunosequencing. A two-step, amplification bias-controlled multiplex PCR was used by Adaptive Biotechnology to amplify CDR3 regions from genomic DNA. Primers for every V and J gene segment were used in the first PCR, and barcodes and Illumina adapters were added in the second PCR. An Illumina instrument was used to sequence the CDR3 libraries. Under the source paper's analysis protocol: The analysis drew on both the pipelines supplied by the vendor and custom analysis of the raw data in R/Bioconductor running R version 3.3.0. Clonality, which ranges from 0 to 1, was calculated as the inverse of the normalised Shannon entropy across all productive clones. High-frequency clones were defined as the repertoire share of the top 100 clones, retaining only clones passing a 95% confidence test. The Simpson index measured repertoire diversity, and the Morisita-Horn index measured overlap between samples. TCRdb limited this immuneACCESS table to in-frame rearrangements with V and J called. A share of clones is missing; checked studies link under half to unresolved V genes, and the rest is unexplained. V, J and clone size derive from that table, while D and trimming were established from the DNA sequence. In this sample the table shows 13,000 or so clones, more than 80% of which occur a single time. The top ten constitute under 20% of the sample.

This sample was taken from a study of T cell repertoires in ileal Crohn's disease (dated by TCRdb to between 2019 and 2020). With regard to the full study: Median disease duration was approximately 8 years, and roughly 35% of patients were identified as active smokers at the time of surgery. Every patient underwent surgery because of a complication, which was stricturing disease in around 60% and penetrating disease in approximately 40%. TCR repertoire analysis was performed in around 50 Crohn's disease patients drawn from a prospective multicentre cohort. The study ran alongside a multicentre cohort designed to identify predictors of early endoscopic recurrence after ileocolonic resection. M6 samples consisted of neoterminal ileum biopsies collected during postoperative colonoscopy. Roughly half of the patients were given postoperative therapy, with under 13 receiving thiopurines and around 18 receiving anti-TNF agents. A Rutgeerts score higher than i0 was the definition used for endoscopic postoperative recurrence. The study sequenced 150 to 200 mucosal samples from around 57 patients, taken at several locations on the surgical specimen and at postoperative endoscopy.

Read against the paper, the sample's time point label means: neoterminal ileum biopsy at postoperative endoscopy, about 6 months after surgery. Adults with ileal or ileocolonic Crohn's disease for whom ileocolonic resection was indicated were considered eligible. Whole ileal mucosal biopsies were kept frozen at -80 degrees C prior to DNA extraction. A TRizol-based method was used to extract genomic DNA from the frozen whole biopsies, and the DNA was quantified with a NanoDrop 2000 spectrophotometer. Trimming removed 4 bases from V and 0 bases from J; the gene matches leave 8 bases unexplained. Counted from cysteine to phenylalanine, this CDR3 has 16 amino acids. CDR3 DNA only is kept here, 48 bases in frame from base 1. The germline V gene (reference sequence) sets CDR1 to SGHNT and CDR2 to YYREEE. What the authors observed across the whole study: Mucosal CD4 and CD8 T cells were sorted and sequenced only in a subgroup of patients, the size of which was not stated. Endoscopic recurrence was linked to a higher percentage of high-frequency clones at surgery, and recurrence occurred in every patient whose clonality exceeded 26.8% (18/57). Compared with CD4 T cells, sorted CD8 T cells contained more high-frequency clones, which suggests that the mucosal expansions were mostly CD8. Compared with non-smokers, patients who were active smokers at surgery showed a significantly higher proportion of clonal expansions (25.9% vs 17.9%, p=0.02). The timing of postoperative endoscopy varied within the first year after surgery, and the median delay was around 6.9 months.

The chain uses TRBV5-4 and TRBJ1-1, and 8 junction bases match TRBD1. The source of this sequence is an adult with Crohn's disease. The sample taken for sequencing was ileal tissue. The CDR3 sequence is CASSPQGARMNTEAFF. The DNA sequence follows: TGTGCCAGCAGCCCCCAGGGGGCCCGAATGAACACTGAAGCTTTCTTT.